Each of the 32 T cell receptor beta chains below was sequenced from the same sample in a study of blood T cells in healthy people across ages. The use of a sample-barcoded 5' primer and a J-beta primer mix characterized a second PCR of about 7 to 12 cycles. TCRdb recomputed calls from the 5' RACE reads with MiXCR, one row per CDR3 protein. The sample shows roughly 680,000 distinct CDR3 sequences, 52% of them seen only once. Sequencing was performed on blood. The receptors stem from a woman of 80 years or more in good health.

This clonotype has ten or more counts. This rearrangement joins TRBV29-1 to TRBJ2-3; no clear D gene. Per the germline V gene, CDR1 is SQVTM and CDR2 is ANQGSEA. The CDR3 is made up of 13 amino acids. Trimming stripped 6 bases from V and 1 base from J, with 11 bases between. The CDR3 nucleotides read TGCAGCGTCGGGTGGATGGGCACAGATACGCAGTATTTT. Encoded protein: CSVGWMGTDTQYF.

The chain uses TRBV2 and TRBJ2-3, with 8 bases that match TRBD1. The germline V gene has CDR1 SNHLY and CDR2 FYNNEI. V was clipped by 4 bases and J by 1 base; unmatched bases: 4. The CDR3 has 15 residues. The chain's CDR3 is CASSVEGQGTDTQYF. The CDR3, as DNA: TGTGCCAGCAGTGTTGAGGGACAGGGCACAGATACGCAGTATTTT.

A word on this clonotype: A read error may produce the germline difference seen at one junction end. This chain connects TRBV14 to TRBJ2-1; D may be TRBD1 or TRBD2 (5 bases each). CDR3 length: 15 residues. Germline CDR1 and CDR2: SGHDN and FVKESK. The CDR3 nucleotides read TGTGCCAGCAGCCAAGGGGGGAGCTCCTACAGTGAGCAGTTCTTC. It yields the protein CASSQGGSSYSEQFF.

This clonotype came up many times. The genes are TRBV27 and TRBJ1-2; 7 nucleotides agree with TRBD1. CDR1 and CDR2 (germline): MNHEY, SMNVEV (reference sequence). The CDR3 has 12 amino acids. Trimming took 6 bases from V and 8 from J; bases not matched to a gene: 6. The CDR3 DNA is TGTGCCAGCAGGACGACAGGGATCGGCTACACCTTC. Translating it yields CASRTTGIGYTF.

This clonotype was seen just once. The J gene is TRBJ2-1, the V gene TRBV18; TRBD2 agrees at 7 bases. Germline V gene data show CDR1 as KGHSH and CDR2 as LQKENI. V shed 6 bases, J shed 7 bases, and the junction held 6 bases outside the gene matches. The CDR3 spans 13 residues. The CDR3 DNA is TGTGCCAGCTCCCCGGGACTAAGGAATGAGCAGTTCTTC. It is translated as CASSPGLRNEQFF.

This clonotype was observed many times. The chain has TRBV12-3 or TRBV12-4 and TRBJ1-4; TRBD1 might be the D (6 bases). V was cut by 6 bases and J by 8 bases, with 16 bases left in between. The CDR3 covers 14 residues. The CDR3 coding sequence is TGTGCCAGCAGGGCTAGGACAGACGGGGAAAAACTGTTTTTT. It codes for CASRARTDGEKLFF.

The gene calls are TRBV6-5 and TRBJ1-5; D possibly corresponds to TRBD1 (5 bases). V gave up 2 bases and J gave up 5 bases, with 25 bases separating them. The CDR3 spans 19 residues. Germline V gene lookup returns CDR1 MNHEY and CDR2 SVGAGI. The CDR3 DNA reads TGTGCCAGCAGTTACCCCCCTACCTCAACACAGGCCCGGGATCAGCCCCAGCATTTT. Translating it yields CASSYPPTSTQARDQPQHF.

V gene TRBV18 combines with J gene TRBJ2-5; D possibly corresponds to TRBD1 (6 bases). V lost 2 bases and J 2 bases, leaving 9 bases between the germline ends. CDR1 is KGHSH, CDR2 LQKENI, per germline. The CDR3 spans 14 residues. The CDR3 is CASSPRDTQETQYF. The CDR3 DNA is TGTGCCAGCTCACCAAGGGACACTCAAGAGACCCAGTACTTC.

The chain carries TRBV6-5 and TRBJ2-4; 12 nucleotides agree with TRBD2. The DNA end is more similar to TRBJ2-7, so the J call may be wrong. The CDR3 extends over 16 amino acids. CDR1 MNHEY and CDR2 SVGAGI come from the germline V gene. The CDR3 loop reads CASSPTGLAGTYEQYF. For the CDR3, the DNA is TGTGCCAGCAGCCCCACCGGACTAGCGGGAACCTACGAGCAGTACTTC.

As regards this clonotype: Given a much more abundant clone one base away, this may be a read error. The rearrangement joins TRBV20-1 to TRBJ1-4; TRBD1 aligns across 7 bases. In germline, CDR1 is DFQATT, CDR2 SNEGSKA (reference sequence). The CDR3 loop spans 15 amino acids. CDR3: CSAPNRGPTNEELFF. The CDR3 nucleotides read TGCAGTGCCCCAAACAGGGGACCAACTAATGAAGAACTGTTTTTT.

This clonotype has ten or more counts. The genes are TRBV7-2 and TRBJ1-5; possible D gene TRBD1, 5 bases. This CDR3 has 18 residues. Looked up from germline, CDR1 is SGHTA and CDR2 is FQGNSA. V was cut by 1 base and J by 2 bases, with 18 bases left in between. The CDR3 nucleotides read TGTGCCAGCAGCTTAGTCTTTTACCCAGGGAGTGGCAATCAGCCCCAGCATTTT. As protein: CASSLVFYPGSGNQPQHF.

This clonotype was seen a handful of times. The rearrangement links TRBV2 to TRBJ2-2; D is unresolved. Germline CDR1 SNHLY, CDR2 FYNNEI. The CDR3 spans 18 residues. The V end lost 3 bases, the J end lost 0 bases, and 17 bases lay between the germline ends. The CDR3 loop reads CASSEFRGQVANTGELFF. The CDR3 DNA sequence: TGTGCCAGCAGTGAGTTCCGTGGTCAAGTGGCGAACACCGGGGAGCTGTTTTTT.

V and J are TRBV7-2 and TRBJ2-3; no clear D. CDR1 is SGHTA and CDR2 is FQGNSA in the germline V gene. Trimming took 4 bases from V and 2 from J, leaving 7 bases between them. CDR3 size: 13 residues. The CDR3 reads CASSSSITDTQYF. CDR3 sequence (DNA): TGTGCCAGCAGCTCCTCCATCACAGATACGCAGTATTTT. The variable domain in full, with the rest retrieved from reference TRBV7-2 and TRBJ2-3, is GAGVSQSPSNKVTEKGKDVELRCDPISGHTALYWYRQSLGQGLEFLIYFQGNSAPDKSGLPSDRFSAERTGGSVSTLTIQRTQQEDSAVYLCASSSSITDTQYFGPGTRLTVL.

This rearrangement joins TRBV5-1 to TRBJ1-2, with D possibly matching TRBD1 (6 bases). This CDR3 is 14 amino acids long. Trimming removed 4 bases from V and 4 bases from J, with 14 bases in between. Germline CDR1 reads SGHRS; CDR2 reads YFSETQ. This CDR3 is CASSVKDRAYGYTF. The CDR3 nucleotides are TGCGCCAGCAGCGTAAAGGACAGAGCCTATGGCTACACCTTC.

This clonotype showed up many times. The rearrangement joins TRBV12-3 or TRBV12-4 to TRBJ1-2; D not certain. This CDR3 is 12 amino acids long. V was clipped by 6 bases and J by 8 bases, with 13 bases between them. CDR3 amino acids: CASSPSHAGYTF. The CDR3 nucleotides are TGTGCCAGCAGCCCATCACACGCAGGCTACACCTTC.

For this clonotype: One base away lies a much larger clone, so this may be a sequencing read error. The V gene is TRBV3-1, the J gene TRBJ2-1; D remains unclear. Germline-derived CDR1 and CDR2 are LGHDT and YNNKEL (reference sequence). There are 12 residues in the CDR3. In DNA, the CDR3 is TGTGCCAGCGGCCAGAGCTCCTACGAGCAGTTCTTC. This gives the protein CASGQSSYEQFF.

The CDR3 nucleotides are TGCAGTACTGAAAGGGACAACTATAATTCACCCCTCCACTTT. It yields the protein CSTERDNYNSPLHF. V gene TRBV20-1 combines with J gene TRBJ1-6; maybe TRBD1 (6 bases). Looked up from germline, CDR1 is DFQATT and CDR2 is SNEGSKA (reference sequence). This CDR3 comprises 14 residues. V shed 8 bases and J shed 3 bases, with 14 bases lying between them.

The CDR3 here is CASTTTGTGAYSEQFF. CDR3 nucleotide sequence: TGTGCCAGTACCACTACCGGGACAGGGGCATATTCTGAGCAGTTCTTC. The J gene is TRBJ2-1, the V gene TRBV19; 10 bases are shared with TRBD1. J gave up 9 bases and V 7 bases, and 15 bases lay outside the gene matches. CDR1 and CDR2 (germline): LNHDA, SQIVND (reference sequence). This CDR3 has 16 amino acids. Full variable domain (rest looked up from reference TRBV19 and TRBJ2-1): DGGITQSPKYLFRKEGQNVTLSCEQNLNHDAMYWYRQDPGQGLRLIYYSQIVNDFQKGDIAEGYSVSREKKESFPLTVTSAQKNPTAFYLCASTTTGTGAYSEQFFGPGTRLTVL.

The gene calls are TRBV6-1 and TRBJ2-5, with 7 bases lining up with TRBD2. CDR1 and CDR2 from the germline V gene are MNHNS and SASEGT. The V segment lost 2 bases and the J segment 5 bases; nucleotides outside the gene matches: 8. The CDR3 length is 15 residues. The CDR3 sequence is CASSERMGGGETQYF. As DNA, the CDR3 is TGTGCCAGCAGTGAAAGGATGGGGGGAGGGGAGACCCAGTACTTC.

CDR3 sequence: CASSKIHTDTQYF. The DNA of the CDR3 is TGTGCCAGCAGTAAGATCCACACAGATACGCAGTATTTT. V usage is TRBV27 and J usage is TRBJ2-3; no reliable D call. The CDR3 runs 13 residues. Germline V gene data show CDR1 as MNHEY and CDR2 as SMNVEV (reference sequence). Trimming shortened V by 5 bases and J by 2 bases, and 8 bases separated the two germline ends.

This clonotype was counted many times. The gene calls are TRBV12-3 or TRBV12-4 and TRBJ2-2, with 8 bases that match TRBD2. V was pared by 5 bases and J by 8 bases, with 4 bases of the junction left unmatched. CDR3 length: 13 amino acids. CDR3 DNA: TGTGCCAGCAGTCCGACTAGCGCGGGGGAGCTGTTTTTT. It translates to CASSPTSAGELFF.

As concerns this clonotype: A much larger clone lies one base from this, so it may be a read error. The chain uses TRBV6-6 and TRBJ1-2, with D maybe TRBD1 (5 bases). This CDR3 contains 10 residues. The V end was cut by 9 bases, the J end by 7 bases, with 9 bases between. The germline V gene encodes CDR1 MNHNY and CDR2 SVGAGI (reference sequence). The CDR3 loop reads CARRDGGYTF. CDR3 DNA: TGTGCCAGGAGGGACGGTGGCTACACCTTC.

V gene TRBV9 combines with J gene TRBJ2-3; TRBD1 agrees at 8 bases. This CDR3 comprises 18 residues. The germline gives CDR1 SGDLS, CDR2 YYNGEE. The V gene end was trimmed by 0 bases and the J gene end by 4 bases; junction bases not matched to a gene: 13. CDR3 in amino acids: CASSVAPSAQGAADTQYF. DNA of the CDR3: TGTGCCAGCAGCGTAGCTCCGTCGGCGCAGGGGGCGGCAGATACGCAGTATTTT.

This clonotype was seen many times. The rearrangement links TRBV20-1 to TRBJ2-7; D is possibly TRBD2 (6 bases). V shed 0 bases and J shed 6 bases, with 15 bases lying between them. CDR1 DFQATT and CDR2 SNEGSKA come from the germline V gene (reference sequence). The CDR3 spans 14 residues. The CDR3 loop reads CSARDSPGVPEQYF. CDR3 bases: TGCAGTGCTAGAGATTCCCCGGGAGTGCCCGAGCAGTACTTC.

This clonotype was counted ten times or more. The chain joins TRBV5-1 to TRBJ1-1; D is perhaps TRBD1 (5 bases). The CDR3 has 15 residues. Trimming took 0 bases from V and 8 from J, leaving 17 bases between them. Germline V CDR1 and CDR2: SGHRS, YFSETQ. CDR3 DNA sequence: TGCGCCAGCAGCTTGGAAAATCCGGGACGGACCGAAGCTTTCTTT. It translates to CASSLENPGRTEAFF. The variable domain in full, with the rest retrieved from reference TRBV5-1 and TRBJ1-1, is KAGVTQTPRYLIKTRGQQVTLSCSPISGHRSVSWYQQTPGQGLQFLFEYFSETQRNKGNFPGRFSGRQFSNSRSEMNVSTLELGDSALYLCASSLENPGRTEAFFGQGTRLTVV.

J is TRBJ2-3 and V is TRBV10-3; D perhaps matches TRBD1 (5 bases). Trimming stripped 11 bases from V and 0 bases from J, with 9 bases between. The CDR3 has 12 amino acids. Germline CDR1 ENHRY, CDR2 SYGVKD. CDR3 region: CAAAGSTDTQYF. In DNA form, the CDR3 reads TGTGCCGCTGCAGGGAGCACAGATACGCAGTATTTT.

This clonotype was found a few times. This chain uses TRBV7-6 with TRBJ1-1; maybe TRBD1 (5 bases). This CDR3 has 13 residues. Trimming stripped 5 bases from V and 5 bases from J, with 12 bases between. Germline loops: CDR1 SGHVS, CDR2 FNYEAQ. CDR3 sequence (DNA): TGTGCCAGCAGCCCCCGGGGGATTACTGAAGCTTTCTTT. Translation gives CASSPRGITEAFF.

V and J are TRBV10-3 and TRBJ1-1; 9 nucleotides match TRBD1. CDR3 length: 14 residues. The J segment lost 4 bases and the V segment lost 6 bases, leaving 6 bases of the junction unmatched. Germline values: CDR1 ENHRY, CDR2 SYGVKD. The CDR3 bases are TGTGCCATCAGGGGACAGGGATTGACCACTGAAGCTTTCTTT. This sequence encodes CAIRGQGLTTEAFF.

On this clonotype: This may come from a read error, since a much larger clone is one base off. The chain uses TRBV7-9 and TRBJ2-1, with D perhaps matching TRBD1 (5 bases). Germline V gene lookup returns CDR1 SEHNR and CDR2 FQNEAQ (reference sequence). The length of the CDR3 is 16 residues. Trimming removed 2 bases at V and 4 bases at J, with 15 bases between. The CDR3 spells CASSLRSQGVYNEQFF. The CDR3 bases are TGTGCCAGCAGCTTAAGATCCCAGGGCGTGTACAATGAGCAGTTCTTC. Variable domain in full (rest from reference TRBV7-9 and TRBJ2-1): DTGVSQNPRHKITKRGQNVTFRCDPISEHNRLYWYRQTLGQGPEFLTYFQNEAQLEKSRLLSDRFSAERPKGSFSTLEIQRTEQGDSAMYLCASSLRSQGVYNEQFFGPGTRLTVL.

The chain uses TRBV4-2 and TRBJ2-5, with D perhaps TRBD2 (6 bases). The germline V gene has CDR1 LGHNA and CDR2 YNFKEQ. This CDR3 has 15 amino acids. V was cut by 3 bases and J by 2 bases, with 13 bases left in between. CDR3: CASSQGSLAQETQYF. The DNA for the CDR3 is TGTGCCAGCAGCCAGGGCTCTCTAGCGCAAGAGACCCAGTACTTC.

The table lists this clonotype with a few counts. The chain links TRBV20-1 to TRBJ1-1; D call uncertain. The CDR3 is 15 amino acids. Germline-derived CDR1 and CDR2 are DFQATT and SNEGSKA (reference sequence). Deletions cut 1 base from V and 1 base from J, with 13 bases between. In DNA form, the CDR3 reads TGCAGTGCTAGAGGCAGTTGGGCAGGGAACACTGAAGCTTTCTTT. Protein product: CSARGSWAGNTEAFF.

The CDR3 bases are TGCGCCAGCAAATTTGGCGAAAACAATGAGCAGTTCTTC. It specifies CASKFGENNEQFF. The chain uses TRBV5-1 and TRBJ2-1; D not certain. V lost 6 bases and J 5 bases, leaving 12 bases between the germline ends. Germline CDR1 SGHRS, CDR2 YFSETQ. The CDR3 has 13 residues.